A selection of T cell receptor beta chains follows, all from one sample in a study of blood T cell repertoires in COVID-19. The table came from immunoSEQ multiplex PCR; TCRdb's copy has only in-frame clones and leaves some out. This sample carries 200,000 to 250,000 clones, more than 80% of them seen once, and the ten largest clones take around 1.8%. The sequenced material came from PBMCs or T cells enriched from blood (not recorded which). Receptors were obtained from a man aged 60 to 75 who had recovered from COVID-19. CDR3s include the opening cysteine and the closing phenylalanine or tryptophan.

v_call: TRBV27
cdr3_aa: CASSTGTGAYEQYF

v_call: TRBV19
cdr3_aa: CASSIGGTSGGQETQYF

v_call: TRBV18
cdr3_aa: CASSPTVSSYNSPLHF

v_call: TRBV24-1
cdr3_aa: CATSDPTGDYGYTF

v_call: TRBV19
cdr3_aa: CASSIDRDNEQFF

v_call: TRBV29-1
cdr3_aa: CSVVEGLETQYF

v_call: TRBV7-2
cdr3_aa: CASRHRRGSDTEAFF

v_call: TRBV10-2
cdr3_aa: CASSEGQMNTEAFF

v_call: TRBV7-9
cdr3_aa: CASSLLQGNTEAFF

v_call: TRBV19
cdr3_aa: CASSDKSGQPQHF

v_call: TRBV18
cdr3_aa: CASSPSQGQNNYGYTF

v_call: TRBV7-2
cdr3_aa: CASSLVPGMLTDTQYF

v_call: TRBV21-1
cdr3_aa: CASSKEGQGARDEQYF

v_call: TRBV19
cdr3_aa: CASGAGNRNQPQHF

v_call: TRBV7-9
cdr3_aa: CASSLRGLGGEAFF

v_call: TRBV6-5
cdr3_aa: CASSYSRQGDIQYF

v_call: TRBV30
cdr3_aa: CAWTGTGHTDTQYF

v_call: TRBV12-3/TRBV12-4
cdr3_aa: CASSSTSVGTQYF

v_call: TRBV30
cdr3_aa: CAWSGWGKEAFF

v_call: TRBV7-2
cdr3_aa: CASSLGAGENTEAFF

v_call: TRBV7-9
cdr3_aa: CASSLVLAGMETQYF

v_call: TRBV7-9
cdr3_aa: CASSLGPTTSTGNTIYF

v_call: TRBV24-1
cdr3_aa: CATSGIGGGTQYF

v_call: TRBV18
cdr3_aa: CASSAGQDYGYTF

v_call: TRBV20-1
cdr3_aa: CSARGQEQFF

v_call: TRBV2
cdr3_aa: CASRTTGGPYEQYF

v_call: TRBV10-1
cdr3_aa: CASNQDRGPEKLFF

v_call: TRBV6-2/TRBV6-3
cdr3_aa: CASSYFARPHYGYTF

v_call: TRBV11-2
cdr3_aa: CASSYSTGSAFF

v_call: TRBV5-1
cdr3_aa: CANPGQGASEAFF

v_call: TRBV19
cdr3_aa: CASSMSGNTIYF

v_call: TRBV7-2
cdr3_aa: CASSLWSGDGRNTIYF

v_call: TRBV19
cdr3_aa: CASSIGPGGSNQPQHF

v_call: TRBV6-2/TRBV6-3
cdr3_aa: CASSYPSTGNYEQYF

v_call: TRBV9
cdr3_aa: CASSGTGLATNEKLFF

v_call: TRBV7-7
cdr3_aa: CASSPQGGEQFF

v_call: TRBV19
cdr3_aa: CASSTVGGYENQPQHF

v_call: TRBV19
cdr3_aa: CASSNTDRDTGELFF

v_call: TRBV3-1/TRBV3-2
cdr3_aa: CASKFLASDGEQFF

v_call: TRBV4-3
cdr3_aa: CASSQPRGTGGAATEAFF

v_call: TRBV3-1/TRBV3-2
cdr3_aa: CASSQVLAGGNNEQFF

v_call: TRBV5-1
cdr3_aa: CASSLVASGGLTQETQYF

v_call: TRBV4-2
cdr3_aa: CASSQAAGRNEQYF

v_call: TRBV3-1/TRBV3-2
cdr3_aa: CASSRLDGGEAFF

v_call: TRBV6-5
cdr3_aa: CASIDREVGGYTF

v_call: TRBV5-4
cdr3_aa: CASSPGDRNNSPLHF

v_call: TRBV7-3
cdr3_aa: CASSPGTSGNTDTQYF

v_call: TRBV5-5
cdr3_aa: CASSLAGVGIGYTF

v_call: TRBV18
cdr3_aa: CASSPKGLAGGGEQFF

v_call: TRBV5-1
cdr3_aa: CASSPGTGSYGYTF

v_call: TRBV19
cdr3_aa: CASSKGQRLNTEAFF

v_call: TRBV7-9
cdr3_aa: CASRQASGGSNTGELFF

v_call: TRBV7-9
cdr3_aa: CASSWDRAFSPLHF

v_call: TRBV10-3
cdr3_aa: CATKKLGQTSYEQYF

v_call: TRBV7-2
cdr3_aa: CASSPRTGVNSNQPQHF